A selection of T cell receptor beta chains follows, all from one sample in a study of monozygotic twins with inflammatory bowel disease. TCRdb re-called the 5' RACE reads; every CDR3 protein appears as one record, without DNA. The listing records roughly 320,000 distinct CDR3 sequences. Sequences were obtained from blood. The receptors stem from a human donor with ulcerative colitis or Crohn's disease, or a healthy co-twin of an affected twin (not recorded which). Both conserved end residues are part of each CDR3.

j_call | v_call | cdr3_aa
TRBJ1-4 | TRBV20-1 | CSARSRRDPGGKLFF
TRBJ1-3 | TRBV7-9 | CASSTGQSSGSGNTIYF
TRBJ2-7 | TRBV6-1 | CASVVSKYEQYF
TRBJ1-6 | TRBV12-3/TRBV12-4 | CASSSRQTIYNSPLHF
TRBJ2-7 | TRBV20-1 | CSASRLEGDTSHEQYF
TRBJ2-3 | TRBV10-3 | CAISESLAGGADTQYF
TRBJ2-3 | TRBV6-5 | CASSYSGGTDTQYF
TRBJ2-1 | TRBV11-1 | CASSPEEASGRALWNEQFF
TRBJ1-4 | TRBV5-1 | CASSEDGRTNEKLFF
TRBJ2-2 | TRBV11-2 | CASSLDRRQLTGELFF
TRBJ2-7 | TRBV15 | CATSRTGFRYEQYF
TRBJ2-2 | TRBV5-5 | CASSLGHGNTGELFF
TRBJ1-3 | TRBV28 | CATNKVPPNTIYF
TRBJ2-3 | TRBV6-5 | CASMGTSAIVQYF
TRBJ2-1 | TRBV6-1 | CASSEARGSSSYNEQFF
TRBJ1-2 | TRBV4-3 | CASSQEGLSGYTF
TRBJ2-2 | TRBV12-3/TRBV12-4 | CASRRLAGGGTGELFF
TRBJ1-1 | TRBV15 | CATSSPGENTEAFF
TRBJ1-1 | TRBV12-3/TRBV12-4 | CASSARGNTEAFF
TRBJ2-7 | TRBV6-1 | CASSEEVSHYEQYF
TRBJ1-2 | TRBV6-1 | CASSEEGRYGYTF
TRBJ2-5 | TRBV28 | CASTAPSFGYLETQYF
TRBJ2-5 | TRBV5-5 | CASSFGQVTQTQYF
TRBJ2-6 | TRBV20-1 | CSARDSTTPGANVLTF
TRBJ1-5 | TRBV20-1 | CSAREVNSNQPQHF
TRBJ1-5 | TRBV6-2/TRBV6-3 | CASSGQGLSPQHF
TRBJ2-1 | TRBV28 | CASRGQTFWNEQFF
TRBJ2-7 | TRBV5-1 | CASTGQTAGWEQYF
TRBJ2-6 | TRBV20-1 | CSAKGGANVLTF
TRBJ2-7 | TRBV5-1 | CASSLMPEAYEQYF
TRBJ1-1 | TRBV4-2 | CASSQDRGAEAFF
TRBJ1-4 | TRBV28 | CASSVGSRSEKLFF
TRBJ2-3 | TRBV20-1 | CSASRGTSTDTQYF
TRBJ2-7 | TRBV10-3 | CAVSGGYSYEQYF
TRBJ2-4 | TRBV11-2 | CASSLETGGFYLAAKNIQYF
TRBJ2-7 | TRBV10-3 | CAIRSSGSVRYEQYF
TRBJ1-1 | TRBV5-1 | CASSFRGSEAFF
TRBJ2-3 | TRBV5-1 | CASSATSGGRQGRRDTQYF
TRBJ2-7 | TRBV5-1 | CASSLGGQGAASYEQYF
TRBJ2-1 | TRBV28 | CASSLSGGRDSYNEQFF
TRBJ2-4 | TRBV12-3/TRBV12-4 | CASSPDGGGNIQYF
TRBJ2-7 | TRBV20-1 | CSASSMEPSSTYEQYF